This TCR beta chain was profiled in a study of tumor-infiltrating lymphocytes in primary liver carcinoma. Whole-study context: The study reported T1-T3 N0M0 tumors spanning 4.2 to 10 cm. The yield of productive TCRbeta reads per sample was roughly 3.65 to 7.5 million and was similar across tissue types.

The researchers produced TCR beta cDNA from 450 to 600 ng total RNA with a constant-region primer. Generation of the TCR beta libraries relied on three nested multiplex PCR rounds using slightly modified ARM-PCR. Use of TRBV1-TRBV30 forward primers with a C-beta reverse primer characterized the first two PCR rounds, which lasted approximately 11 cycles each. TCRdb re-called the multiplex PCR reads through MiXCR, storing one row per CDR3 protein. The repertoire holds around 210,000 distinct CDR3 sequences, with less than 75% as singletons. General observations from the study: Lesser overlap characterized tumor-adjacent and tumor-blood pairs relative to tumor region pairs.

The germline gives CDR1 MNHNS, CDR2 SASEGT. This CDR3 contains 13 residues. Unsorted whole blood supplied the RNA, and germline DNA was extracted too. Preoperatively, approximately 4 milliliters of peripheral blood were collected. Only one count was recorded for this clonotype. The antigen remains undetermined. This may be a read error: a much more frequent sequence differs by one nucleotide. This sequence was found in a woman aged 60 to 75 with primary liver carcinoma and hepatitis B virus infection. This sequence joins TRBV6-1 and TRBJ2-2, with D possibly TRBD2 on 6 matching bases. Sequencing was performed on peripheral blood. The CDR3 is CASRMTSSGELVF. CDR3 DNA: TGTGCCAGCAGGATGACTAGTTCCGGGGAGCTGGTTTTT.